Listed below are T cell receptor beta chains from one sample, sequenced in a study of blood T cell repertoires in COVID-19. The table came from immunoSEQ multiplex PCR; TCRdb's copy has only in-frame clones and leaves some out. The table has around 480,000 clones, around 88% seen once. Sequenced input: peripheral blood. The receptor set was obtained from a woman between 45 and 60 years old with COVID-19, enrolled during active disease. Both conserved end residues are part of each CDR3. A D gene is named only where the DNA matches it firmly.

cdr3_aa: CASEQDYGYTF
v_call: TRBV28
d_call: .

cdr3_aa: CSASRQAHTEAFF
v_call: TRBV20-1
d_call: .

cdr3_aa: CASSLTGSGNTIYF
v_call: TRBV7-9
d_call: .

cdr3_aa: CASSQDLGGIYEQYF
v_call: TRBV3-1/TRBV3-2
d_call: .

cdr3_aa: CASRSTGGTEAFF
v_call: TRBV6-4
d_call: TRBD1

cdr3_aa: CASSLDSSNSPLHF
v_call: TRBV5-1
d_call: .

cdr3_aa: CASSRLAGAYNEQFF
v_call: TRBV28
d_call: TRBD2

cdr3_aa: CASSPWDSVYGYTF
v_call: TRBV5-4
d_call: TRBD1

cdr3_aa: CATRSFYGYTF
v_call: TRBV24-1
d_call: .

cdr3_aa: CASNKGGTDTQYF
v_call: TRBV2
d_call: .

cdr3_aa: CASSSTTTQGRDGYTF
v_call: TRBV5-1
d_call: .

cdr3_aa: CATKEGIPRVGYGYTF
v_call: TRBV5-6
d_call: .

cdr3_aa: CASSLLQGSNYGYTF
v_call: TRBV7-9
d_call: TRBD1

cdr3_aa: CATSVGGGNQPQHF
v_call: TRBV24-1
d_call: .

cdr3_aa: CASSFTSGGMNEQFF
v_call: TRBV5-6
d_call: TRBD2

cdr3_aa: CASTAGTGSLGYTF
v_call: TRBV27
d_call: TRBD1

cdr3_aa: CASSPIGGDNSPLHF
v_call: TRBV5-6
d_call: .

cdr3_aa: CASSPWPRADGNTIYF
v_call: TRBV23-1
d_call: .

cdr3_aa: CASSSIHSYGNTEAFF
v_call: TRBV27
d_call: .

cdr3_aa: CASSLGLFNTGELFF
v_call: TRBV5-1
d_call: .

cdr3_aa: CASSTTSGGARETQYF
v_call: TRBV6-6
d_call: TRBD2

cdr3_aa: CASSQFGGTQYF
v_call: TRBV14
d_call: .

cdr3_aa: CASSTNTDTQYF
v_call: TRBV5-8
d_call: .

cdr3_aa: CAIITGQVPNEQFF
v_call: TRBV28
d_call: TRBD1

cdr3_aa: CASSLTPGSGGYTF
v_call: TRBV27
d_call: .

cdr3_aa: CASSLGGGTDTQYF
v_call: TRBV6-5
d_call: TRBD2

cdr3_aa: CASRHIYEQYF
v_call: TRBV2
d_call: .

cdr3_aa: CASSAGTGDNLYGYTF
v_call: TRBV6-1
d_call: TRBD1

cdr3_aa: CATAQGPSNEKLFF
v_call: TRBV27
d_call: .

cdr3_aa: CSGTGTPNTEAFF
v_call: TRBV29-1
d_call: .

cdr3_aa: CASSKWRQGEKLFF
v_call: TRBV21-1
d_call: .

cdr3_aa: CASSQSPKGEVDEKLFF
v_call: TRBV3-1/TRBV3-2
d_call: .

cdr3_aa: CASSKLPRANSGANVLTF
v_call: TRBV21-1
d_call: .